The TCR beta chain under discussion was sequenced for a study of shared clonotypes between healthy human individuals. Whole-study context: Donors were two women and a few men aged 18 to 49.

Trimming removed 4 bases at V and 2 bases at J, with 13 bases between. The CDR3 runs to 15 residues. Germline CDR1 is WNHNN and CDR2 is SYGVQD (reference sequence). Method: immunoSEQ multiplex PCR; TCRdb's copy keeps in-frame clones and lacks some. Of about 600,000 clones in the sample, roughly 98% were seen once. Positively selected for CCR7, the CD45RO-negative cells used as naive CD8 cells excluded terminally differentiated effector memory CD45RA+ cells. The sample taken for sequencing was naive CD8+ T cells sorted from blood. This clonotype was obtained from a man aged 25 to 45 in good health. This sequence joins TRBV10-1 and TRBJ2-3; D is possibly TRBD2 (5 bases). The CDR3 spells CASSGGPYHTDTQYF. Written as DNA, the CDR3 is TGCGCCAGCAGTGGCGGGCCGTACCACACAGATACGCAGTATTTT.